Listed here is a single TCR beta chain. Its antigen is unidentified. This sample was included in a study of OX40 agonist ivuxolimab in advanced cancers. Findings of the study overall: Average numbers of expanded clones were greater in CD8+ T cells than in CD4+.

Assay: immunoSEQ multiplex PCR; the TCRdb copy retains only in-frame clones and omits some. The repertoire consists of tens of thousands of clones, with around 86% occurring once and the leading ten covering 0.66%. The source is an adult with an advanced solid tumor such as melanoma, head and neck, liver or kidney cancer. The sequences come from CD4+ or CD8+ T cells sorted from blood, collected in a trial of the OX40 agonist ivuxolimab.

For the CDR3, the DNA is TGTGCCAGCGTTCCCCCAACCGGGGAGCTGTTTTTT. It encodes CASVPPTGELFF. The chain is built from TRBV6-5 and TRBJ2-2; D is unclear. The germline CDR1 and CDR2 sequences are MNHEY and SVGAGI. The CDR3 spans 12 residues. Trimming pared 8 bases from V and 5 bases from J, leaving 9 bases between.